This T cell receptor (beta chain) was recovered during a study of CD8 T cells in ankylosing spondylitis. Libraries for TCR beta were made by quantitative 5'-RACE with molecular barcodes. One entry per CDR3 protein, called by TCRdb with MiXCR from the 5' RACE reads. Here the sample spans about 210,000 distinct CDR3 sequences, less than 9.5% being singletons. The CDR3 consists of 15 residues. Germline values: CDR1 MNHEY, CDR2 SMNVEV (reference sequence). Losses at the gene ends were 3 bases for V and 7 bases for J; bases not matched to a gene: 11. Comment on this clonotype: The antigen is undetermined.

General observations from the study: Matched ankylosing spondylitis synovial fluid reportedly showed significant enrichment of disease-linked clones. A TCR beta motif of about eight highly homologous variants seemed to mark ankylosing spondylitis blood. Reactive arthritis synovial fluid and blood previously showed some of these motif variants.

The specimen sequenced was blood, either unsorted or a sorted T cell fraction (not recorded which). The sequence derives from a female donor with ankylosing spondylitis or in good health (not recorded which). The rearrangement links TRBV27 to TRBJ2-7; 8 nucleotides line up with TRBD1. CDR3 sequence reads: CASSFRGPGPGEQYF. DNA for the CDR3: TGTGCCAGCAGTTTCAGGGGGCCAGGGCCAGGGGAGCAGTACTTC.